Each of the 12 T cell receptor beta chains below was sequenced from the same sample in a study of blood T cell repertoires in COVID-19. The assay was immunoSEQ multiplex PCR, and TCRdb's table has in-frame clones only and misses some. The sample has 250,000 to 350,000 clones; more than 75% are singletons. The sequencing input was peripheral blood. The receptor set was obtained from a woman between 45 and 60 years old who had recovered from COVID-19.

The J gene is TRBJ1-2, the V gene TRBV20-1, with D possibly matching TRBD1 (6 bases). Trimming removed 3 bases from V and 2 bases from J, with 13 bases in between. In germline, CDR1 is DFQATT, CDR2 SNEGSKA (reference sequence). This CDR3 is built from 14 residues. In DNA, the CDR3 is TGCAGTGCTAGTCTAACAGGGAGCAACTATGGCTACACCTTC. Amino acid sequence: CSASLTGSNYGYTF.

This chain joins TRBV7-2 and TRBJ1-2; D call uncertain. The CDR3 extends over 13 amino acids. Germline V gene sequence: CDR1 SGHTA, CDR2 FQGNSA. With 3 bases removed from V and 4 bases from J, the gap between germline ends came to 9 bases. The CDR3, as DNA: TGTGCCAGCAGCTTTAAGGGAGGCTATGGCTACACCTTC. This sequence encodes CASSFKGGYGYTF.

The chain uses TRBV12-3 or TRBV12-4 and TRBJ2-2; unclear D gene. The V and J ends lost 6 bases and 6 bases respectively, with 5 bases between them. The CDR3 contains 11 residues. The CDR3 nucleotides are TGTGCCAGCAGCGTATCCGGGGAGCTGTTTTTT. Its translation: CASSVSGELFF.

The chain is built from TRBV10-3 and TRBJ2-2; tentatively, D is TRBD2 (6 bases). The CDR3 has 17 amino acids. The V gene lost 4 bases and the J gene lost 2 bases, with 17 bases spanning the gap. Germline loops: CDR1 ENHRY, CDR2 SYGVKD. The CDR3 region is CAISGGTLALNTGELFF. The CDR3 bases are TGTGCCATCAGTGGGGGTACACTAGCCTTAAACACCGGGGAGCTGTTTTTT.

The chain links TRBV24-1 to TRBJ2-2; 14 bases fit TRBD2. The CDR3 loop spans 14 amino acids. The germline CDR1 and CDR2 sequences are KGHDR and SFDVKD. Trimming cost V 10 bases and J 7 bases; bases outside gene matches: 4. DNA of the CDR3: TGTGCCACGTCGACTAGCGGGAGGGTCGGGGAGCTGTTTTTT. Protein sequence: CATSTSGRVGELFF.

This clone was seen a single time. V is TRBV20-1 and J is TRBJ2-3, with D tentatively TRBD2 (7 bases). Germline assignment: CDR1 DFQATT and CDR2 SNEGSKA (reference sequence). This CDR3 spans 15 amino acids. Trimming removed 3 bases from V and 0 bases from J, with 13 bases in between. Here the CDR3 reads CSASQGRGSTDTQYF. For the CDR3, the DNA is TGCAGTGCTAGTCAGGGGAGGGGGAGCACAGATACGCAGTATTTT.

J is TRBJ2-1 and V is TRBV19, with 8 bases identical to TRBD2. Trimming at V came to 5 bases and at J to 8 bases, leaving 14 bases not matched to a gene. The CDR3 extends over 16 amino acids. Per germline, CDR1 LNHDA and CDR2 SQIVND (reference sequence). This chain's CDR3 is CASSGVGAGAGDEQFF. CDR3 in DNA: TGTGCCAGTAGTGGGGTAGGAGCGGGGGCCGGGGATGAGCAGTTCTTC.

This clone came up a few times. V is TRBV7-3 and J is TRBJ2-1; a weak D match, TRBD2 (5 bases). Per germline, CDR1 SGHTA and CDR2 FQGTGA. Trimming pared 5 bases from V and 9 bases from J, leaving 11 bases between. The CDR3 covers 12 residues. CDR3: CASSAGGGEQFF. The CDR3, as DNA: TGTGCCAGCAGCGCCGGAGGTGGTGAGCAGTTCTTC.

This chain uses TRBV7-2 with TRBJ2-2; 7 bases agree with TRBD1. CDR1 SGHTA and CDR2 FQGNSA come from the germline V gene. The junction had 8 bases not matched to a gene; V was cut back by 5 bases and J by 5 bases. This CDR3 spans 15 amino acids. CDR3 bases: TGTGCCAGCAGCCCTAGGACAGGAAGGACCGGGGAGCTGTTTTTT. This sequence encodes CASSPRTGRTGELFF.

The rearrangement joins TRBV7-6 to TRBJ1-2; TRBD1 is a possible D gene (6 bases). Trimming cost V 5 bases and J 0 bases, with 13 bases left between them. The CDR3 is 15 residues long. In germline, CDR1 is SGHVS, CDR2 FNYEAQ. Here the CDR3 DNA reads TGTGCCAGCAGCCCAGGGGCTAGGGCTAACTATGGCTACACCTTC. Amino acid sequence: CASSPGARANYGYTF.

The chain has TRBV28 and TRBJ1-5, with D hard to call. V was clipped by 2 bases and J by 2 bases, with 10 bases between them. The length of the CDR3 is 15 residues. The germline CDR1 and CDR2 sequences are MDHEN and SYDVKM. The CDR3 nucleotides read TGTGCCAGCAGTTTACCCGACCGGGGCAATCAGCCCCAGCATTTT. It codes for CASSLPDRGNQPQHF.

The chain combines TRBV3-1 (or the pseudogene TRBV3-2) with TRBJ1-3; 12 bases are shared with TRBD1. This CDR3 has 16 residues. The V gene end was trimmed by 3 bases and the J gene end by 3 bases; junction bases not matched to a gene: 3. Germline V gene data show CDR1 as LGHDT and CDR2 as YNNKEL (reference sequence). Written as DNA, the CDR3 is TGTGCCAGCAGCCACGGGACAGGGGGCTTTGGAAACACCATATATTTT. Protein sequence: CASSHGTGGFGNTIYF.